This record concerns one T cell receptor beta chain sequence. This entry belongs to a study of tumor-infiltrating lymphocytes in oesophageal squamous cell carcinoma. TCRdb ran MiXCR on the PCR reads and lists one entry per CDR3 protein. The repertoire holds approximately 12,000 distinct CDR3 sequences, with around 53% as singletons. CDR1 and CDR2 (germline): SGHDN, FVKESK. The CDR3 is made up of 19 amino acids. The rearrangement uses TRBV14 and TRBJ2-5; 9 nucleotides match TRBD2. The DNA end lines up better with TRBJ2-7; the J call may be wrong. The sequenced sample consisted of esophageal tumor tissue. The TCR sequence derives from a male donor with esophageal squamous cell carcinoma. The CDR3 coding sequence is TGTGCCAGCAGCCAAGATAAGGGGACCGGGACTAGCCAGACGTACGAGCAGTACTTC. Protein: CASSQDKGTGTSQTYEQYF.